This is a list of T cell receptor beta chains from one sample in a study of OX40 agonist ivuxolimab in advanced cancers. The data were produced by immunoSEQ multiplex PCR, yet TCRdb's version contains in-frame clones alone and is incomplete. The sample records fewer than 90,000 clones, nearly 90% being singletons. Sequenced here: CD4+ or CD8+ T cells sorted from blood, sampled in a trial of the OX40 agonist ivuxolimab. Receptor source: an adult with an advanced solid tumor such as melanoma, head and neck, liver or kidney cancer. CDR3s include the opening cysteine and the closing phenylalanine or tryptophan. Fields, in order: V gene, J gene, clone size, D gene, CDR3 DNA, CDR3 protein. The D gene is left open where the match is weak. Some rows mark clone size as missing; the rest say once, few, many or name a class of expanded clone.

TRBV5-1	TRBJ2-7	.	TRBD1	TGCGCCAGCAGCCTCCAGACAGGGGATCTCTCCTACGAGCAGTACTTC	CASSLQTGDLSYEQYF
TRBV19	TRBJ1-6	once	.	TGTGCCAGTAGTATTCTGGGCAGGGTGCACACTTTTTCACCCCTCCACTTT	CASSILGRVHTFSPLHF
TRBV11-2	TRBJ2-5	.	.	TGTGCCAGCAGCGTGGCCATCGGCACAAAGACCCAGTACTTC	CASSVAIGTKTQYF
TRBV7-8	TRBJ2-3	.	TRBD2	TGTGCCAGCAGCTTAGGTCCAGCGGGGACGGATACGCAGTATTTT	CASSLGPAGTDTQYF
TRBV6-1	TRBJ1-2	.	.	TGTGCCAGCTGGTTGACGGGGGTTAAACACTATGGCTACACCTTC	CASWLTGVKHYGYTF
TRBV7-3	TRBJ1-1	.	.	TGTGCCAGCAGCTTATCAGGGAACACTGAAGCTTTCTTT	CASSLSGNTEAFF
TRBV30	TRBJ1-2	few	.	TGTGCCTGGGCCACTATTAACTATGGCTACACCTTC	CAWATINYGYTF
TRBV15	TRBJ1-6	few	.	TGTGCCACCAGGGGCAGGGTCGATTCACCCCTCCACTTT	CATRGRVDSPLHF
TRBV6-1	TRBJ1-3	once	.	TGTGCCAGCAGGAAGGGGCAAGGCTCTGGAAACACCATATATTTT	CASRKGQGSGNTIYF
TRBV7-2	TRBJ1-1	.	TRBD1	TGTGCCAGCAGTTTCAGAACAGGGGTGGGATACACTGAAGCTTTCTTT	CASSFRTGVGYTEAFF
TRBV6-5	TRBJ2-2	.	TRBD1	TGTGCCAGCAGTTGGGACAGGGGTACCGGGGAGCTGTTTTTT	CASSWDRGTGELFF
TRBV6-5	TRBJ2-7	.	TRBD2	TGTGCCAGCAGTCCTTACTTCGGGGGGAGTAACGAGCAGTACTTC	CASSPYFGGSNEQYF
TRBV5-1	TRBJ2-3	.	TRBD2	TGCGCCAGCACCCGGACTAGCGGGGGCACAGATACGCAGTATTTT	CASTRTSGGTDTQYF
TRBV6-5	TRBJ2-5	.	TRBD1	TGTGCCAGCAGTTATCGATCGACAGGGCGGGTGGAGACCCAGTACTTC	CASSYRSTGRVETQYF
TRBV27	TRBJ2-7	.	.	.	CASSTSTVPSYEQYF
TRBV5-1	TRBJ2-7	.	TRBD1	TGCGCCAGCAGCTTGGTAGCACAGGGGCCCTACGAGCAGTACTTC	CASSLVAQGPYEQYF